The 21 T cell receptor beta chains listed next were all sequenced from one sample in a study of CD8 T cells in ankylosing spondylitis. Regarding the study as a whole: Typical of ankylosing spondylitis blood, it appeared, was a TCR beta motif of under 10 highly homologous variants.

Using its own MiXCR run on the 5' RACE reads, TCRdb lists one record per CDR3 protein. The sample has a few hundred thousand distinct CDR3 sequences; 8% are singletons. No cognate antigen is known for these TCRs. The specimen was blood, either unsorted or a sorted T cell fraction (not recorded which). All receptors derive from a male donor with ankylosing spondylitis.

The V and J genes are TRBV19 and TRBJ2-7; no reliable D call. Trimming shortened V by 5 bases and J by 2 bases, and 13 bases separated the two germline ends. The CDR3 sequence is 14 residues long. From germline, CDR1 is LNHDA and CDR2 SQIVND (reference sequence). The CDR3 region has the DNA TGTGCCAGTAGTTCAAGACTGGAAGCCTACGAGCAGTACTTC. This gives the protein CASSSRLEAYEQYF.

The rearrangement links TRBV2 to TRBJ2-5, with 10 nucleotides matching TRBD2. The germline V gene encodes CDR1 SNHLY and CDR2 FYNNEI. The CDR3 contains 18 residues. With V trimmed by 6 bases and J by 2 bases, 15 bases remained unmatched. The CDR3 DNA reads TGTGCCAGCAGGACCGGGACTAGCGAACAAAAATTACAAGAGACCCAGTACTTC. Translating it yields CASRTGTSEQKLQETQYF. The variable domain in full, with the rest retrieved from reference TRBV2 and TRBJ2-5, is EPEVTQTPSHQVTQMGQEVILRCVPISNHLYFYWYRQILGQKVEFLVSFYNNEISEKSEIFDDQFSVERPDGSNFTLKIRSTKLEDSAMYFCASRTGTSEQKLQETQYFGPGTRLLVL.

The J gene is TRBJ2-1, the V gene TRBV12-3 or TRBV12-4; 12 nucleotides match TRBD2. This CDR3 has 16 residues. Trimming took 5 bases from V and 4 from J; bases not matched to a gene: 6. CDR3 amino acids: CASSTPGLAGYNEQFF. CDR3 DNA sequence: TGTGCCAGCAGTACACCGGGACTAGCGGGTTACAATGAGCAGTTCTTC.

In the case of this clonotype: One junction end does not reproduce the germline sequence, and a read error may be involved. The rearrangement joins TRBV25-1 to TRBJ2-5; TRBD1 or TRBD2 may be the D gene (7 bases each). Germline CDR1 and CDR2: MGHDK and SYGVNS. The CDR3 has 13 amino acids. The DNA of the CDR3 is TGTGCCAGCGGTGACAGGGAGGGCGAGACCCAGTACTTC. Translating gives CASGDREGETQYF.

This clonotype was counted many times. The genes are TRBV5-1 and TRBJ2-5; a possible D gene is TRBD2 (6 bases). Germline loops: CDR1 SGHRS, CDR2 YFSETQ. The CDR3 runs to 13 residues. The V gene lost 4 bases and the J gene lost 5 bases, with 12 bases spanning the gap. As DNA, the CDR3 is TGCGCCAGCAGCCGTGAACTAGCTGAGACCCAGTACTTC. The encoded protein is CASSRELAETQYF.

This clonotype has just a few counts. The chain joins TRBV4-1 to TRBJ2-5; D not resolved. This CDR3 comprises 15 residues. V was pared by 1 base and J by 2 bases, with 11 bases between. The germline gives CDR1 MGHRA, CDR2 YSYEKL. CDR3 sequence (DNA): TGCGCCAGCAGCCAAGTTGACGGCAAACAAGAGACCCAGTACTTC. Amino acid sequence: CASSQVDGKQETQYF.

CDR3 coding DNA: TGTGCCAGCAGCCAGGTCACAGGGAACTATGGCTACACCTTC. Its protein product is CASSQVTGNYGYTF. V gene TRBV3-1 combines with J gene TRBJ1-2, with D possibly TRBD1 on 6 matching bases. Germline CDR1 and CDR2: LGHDT and YNNKEL (reference sequence). V was cut by 3 bases and J by 2 bases, with 10 bases left in between. The CDR3 contains 14 residues.

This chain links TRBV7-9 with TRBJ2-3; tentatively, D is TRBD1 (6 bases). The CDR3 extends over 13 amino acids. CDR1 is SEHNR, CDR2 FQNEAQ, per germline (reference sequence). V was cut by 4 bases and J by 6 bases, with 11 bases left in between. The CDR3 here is CASSSSGVDTQYF. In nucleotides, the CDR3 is TGTGCCAGCAGCTCGTCAGGGGTGGATACGCAGTATTTT.

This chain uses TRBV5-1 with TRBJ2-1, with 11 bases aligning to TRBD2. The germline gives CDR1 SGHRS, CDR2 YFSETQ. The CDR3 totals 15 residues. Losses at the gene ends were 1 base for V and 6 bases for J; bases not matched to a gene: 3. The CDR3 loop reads CASSLTTSGSNEQFF. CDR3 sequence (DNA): TGCGCCAGCAGCTTGACAACTAGCGGGAGCAATGAGCAGTTCTTC.

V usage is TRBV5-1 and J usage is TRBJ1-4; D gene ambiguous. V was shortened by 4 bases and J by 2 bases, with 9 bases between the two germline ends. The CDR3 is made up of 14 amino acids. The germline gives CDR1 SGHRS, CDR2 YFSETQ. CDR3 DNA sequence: TGCGCCAGCAGCCTGCCGGGGACTAATGAAAAACTGTTTTTT. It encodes CASSLPGTNEKLFF.

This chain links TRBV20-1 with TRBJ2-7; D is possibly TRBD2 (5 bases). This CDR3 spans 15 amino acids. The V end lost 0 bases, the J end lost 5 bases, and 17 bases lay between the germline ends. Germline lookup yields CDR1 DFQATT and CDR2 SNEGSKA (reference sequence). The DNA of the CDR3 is TGCAGTGCTAGAGAGAGCGGCCCGGAGCAGGACGAGCAGTACTTC. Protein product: CSARESGPEQDEQYF.

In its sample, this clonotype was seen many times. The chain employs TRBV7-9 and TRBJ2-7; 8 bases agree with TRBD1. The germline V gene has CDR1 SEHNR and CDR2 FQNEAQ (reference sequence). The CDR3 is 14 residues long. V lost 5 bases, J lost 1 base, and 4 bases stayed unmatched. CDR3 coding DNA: TGTGCCAGCAGCCCTTGGACAGGGTCCTACGAGCAGTACTTC. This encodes CASSPWTGSYEQYF. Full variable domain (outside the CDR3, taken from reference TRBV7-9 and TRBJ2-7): DTGVSQNPRHKITKRGQNVTFRCDPISEHNRLYWYRQTLGQGPEFLTYFQNEAQLEKSRLLSDRFSAERPKGSFSTLEIQRTEQGDSAMYLCASSPWTGSYEQYFGPGTRLTVT.

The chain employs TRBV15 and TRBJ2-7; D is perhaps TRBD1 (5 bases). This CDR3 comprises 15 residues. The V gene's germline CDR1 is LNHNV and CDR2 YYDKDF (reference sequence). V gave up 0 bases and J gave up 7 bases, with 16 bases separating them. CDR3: CATSREPQGFVEQYF. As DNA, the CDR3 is TGTGCCACCAGCAGAGAGCCGCAGGGCTTCGTTGAGCAGTACTTC.

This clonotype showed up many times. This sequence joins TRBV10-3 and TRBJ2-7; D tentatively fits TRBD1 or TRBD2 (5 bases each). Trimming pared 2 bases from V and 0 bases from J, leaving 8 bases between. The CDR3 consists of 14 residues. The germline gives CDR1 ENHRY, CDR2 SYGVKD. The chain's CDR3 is CAISEEGRSYEQYF. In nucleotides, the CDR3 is TGTGCCATCAGTGAGGAGGGACGCTCCTACGAGCAGTACTTC.

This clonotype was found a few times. The CDR3: CASRTSGTRTDTQYF. CDR3 nucleotides: TGTGCCAGCAGGACTAGCGGGACTAGAACAGATACGCAGTATTTT. The chain is built from TRBV28 and TRBJ2-3; 11 nucleotides agree with TRBD2. The germline CDR1 and CDR2 sequences are MDHEN and SYDVKM. V lost 6 bases and J lost 3; bases outside the gene matches: 5. This CDR3 has 15 residues.

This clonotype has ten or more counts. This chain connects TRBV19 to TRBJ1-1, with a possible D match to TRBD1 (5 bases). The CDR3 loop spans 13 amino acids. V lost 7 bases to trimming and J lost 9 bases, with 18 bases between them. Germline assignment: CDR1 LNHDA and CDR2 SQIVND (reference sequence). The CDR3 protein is CASKAPGRDQAFF. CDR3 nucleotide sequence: TGTGCCAGTAAAGCGCCGGGACGGGACCAAGCTTTCTTT.

The CDR3 region is CSVGGQGDYGYTF. In DNA, the CDR3 is TGCAGCGTCGGCGGACAGGGAGACTATGGCTACACCTTC. This chain uses TRBV29-1 with TRBJ1-2; 8 positions match TRBD1. The J segment lost 3 bases and the V segment lost 6 bases, leaving 6 bases of the junction unmatched. CDR1 SQVTM and CDR2 ANQGSEA come from the germline V gene. The length of the CDR3 is 13 residues. Variable domain in full (rest from reference TRBV29-1 and TRBJ1-2): SAVISQKPSRDICQRGTSLTIQCQVDSQVTMMFWYRQQPGQSLTLIATANQGSEATYESGFVIDKFPISRPNLTFSTLTVSNMSPEDSSIYLCSVGGQGDYGYTFGSGTRLTVV.

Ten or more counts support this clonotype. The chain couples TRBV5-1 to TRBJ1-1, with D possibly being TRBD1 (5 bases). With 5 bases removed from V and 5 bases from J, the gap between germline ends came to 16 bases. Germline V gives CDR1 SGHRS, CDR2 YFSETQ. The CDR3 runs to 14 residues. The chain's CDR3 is CASRHRDPGTEAFF. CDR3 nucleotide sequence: TGCGCCAGCAGGCACCGGGACCCCGGGACTGAAGCTTTCTTT.

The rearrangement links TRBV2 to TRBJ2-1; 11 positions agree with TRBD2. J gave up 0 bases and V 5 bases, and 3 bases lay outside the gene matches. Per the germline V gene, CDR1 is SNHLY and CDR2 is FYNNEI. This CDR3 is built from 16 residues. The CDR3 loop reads CASSMGLAVSYNEQFF. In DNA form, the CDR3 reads TGTGCCAGCAGTATGGGACTAGCGGTCTCCTACAATGAGCAGTTCTTC.

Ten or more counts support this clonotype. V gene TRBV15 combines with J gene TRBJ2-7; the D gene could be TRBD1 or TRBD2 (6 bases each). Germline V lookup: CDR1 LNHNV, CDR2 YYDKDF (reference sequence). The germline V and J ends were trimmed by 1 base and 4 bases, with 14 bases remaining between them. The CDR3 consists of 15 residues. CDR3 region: CATSRVPGAGYEQYF. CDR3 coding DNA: TGTGCCACCAGCAGAGTTCCGGGGGCAGGATACGAGCAGTACTTC. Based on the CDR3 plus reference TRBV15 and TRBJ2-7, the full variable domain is DAMVIQNPRYQVTQFGKPVTLSCSQTLNHNVMYWYQQKSSQAPKLLFHYYDKDFNNEADTPDNFQSRRPNTSFCFLDIRSPGLGDTAMYLCATSRVPGAGYEQYFGPGTRLTVT.

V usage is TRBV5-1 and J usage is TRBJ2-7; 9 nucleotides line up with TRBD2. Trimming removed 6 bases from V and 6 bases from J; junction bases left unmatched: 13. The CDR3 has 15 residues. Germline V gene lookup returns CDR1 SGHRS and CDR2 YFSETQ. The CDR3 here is CASTDSGSPEREQYF. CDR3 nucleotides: TGCGCCAGCACCGATAGCGGGAGTCCAGAGCGCGAGCAGTACTTC.